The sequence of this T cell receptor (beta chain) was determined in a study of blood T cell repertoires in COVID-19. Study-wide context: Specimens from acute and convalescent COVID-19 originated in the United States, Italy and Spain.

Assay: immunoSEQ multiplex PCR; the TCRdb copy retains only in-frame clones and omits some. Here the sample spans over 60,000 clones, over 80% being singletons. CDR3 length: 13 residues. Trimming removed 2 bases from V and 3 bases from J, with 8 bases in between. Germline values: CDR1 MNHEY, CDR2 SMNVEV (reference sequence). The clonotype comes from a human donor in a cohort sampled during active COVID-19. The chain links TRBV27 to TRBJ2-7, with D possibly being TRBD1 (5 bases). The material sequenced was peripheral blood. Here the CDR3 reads CASSLGQYYEQYF. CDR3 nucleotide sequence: TGTGCCAGCAGTTTAGGACAATACTACGAGCAGTACTTC.